This T cell receptor (beta chain) came from a study of Graves' ophthalmopathy and Graves' hyperthyroidism. V gave up 8 bases and J gave up 7 bases; unmatched junction bases: 8. The CDR3 runs to 14 residues. Germline V gene lookup returns CDR1 SGHDN and CDR2 FVKESK. This clonotype was seen at least ten times. No antigen is known for it. The diagnostic workup employed clinical symptoms, serum thyroxine, TRAb, thyroid ultrasound and orbital computed tomography. PBMCs originated in roughly 9.3 ml of fresh peripheral blood. The authors amplified TCR beta CDR3 regions, and they did so from RNA transcripts for repertoire sequencing. In the first round, RT-PCR was carried out with HTBI primers, and a multiplex PCR formed the second round. One entry per CDR3 protein, called by TCRdb with MiXCR from the multiplex PCR reads. The sample has 500,000 to 800,000 distinct CDR3 sequences; under 50% are singletons. The study, taken as a whole, reports: Blood also harbored most expanded thyroid clonotypes above 0.001 frequency.

Specimen: peripheral blood. The chain carries TRBV14 and TRBJ1-6; 7 bases fit TRBD1. The source is an adult man with Graves' ophthalmopathy. CDR3: CASRAGTANSPLHF. DNA for the CDR3: TGTGCCAGCCGGGCCGGGACAGCGAATTCACCCCTCCACTTT.